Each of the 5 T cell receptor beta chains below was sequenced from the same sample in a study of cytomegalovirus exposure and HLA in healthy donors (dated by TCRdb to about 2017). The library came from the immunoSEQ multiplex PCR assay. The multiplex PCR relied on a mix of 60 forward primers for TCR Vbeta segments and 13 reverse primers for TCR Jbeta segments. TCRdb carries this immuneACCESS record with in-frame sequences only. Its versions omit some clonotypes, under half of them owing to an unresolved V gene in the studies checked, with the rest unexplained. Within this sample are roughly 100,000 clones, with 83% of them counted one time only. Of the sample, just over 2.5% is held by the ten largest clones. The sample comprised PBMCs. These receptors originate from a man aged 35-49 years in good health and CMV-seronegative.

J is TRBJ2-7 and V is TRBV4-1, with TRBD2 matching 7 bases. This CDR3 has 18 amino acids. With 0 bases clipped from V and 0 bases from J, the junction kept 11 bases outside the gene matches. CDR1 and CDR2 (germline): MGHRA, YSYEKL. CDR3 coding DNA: TGCGCCAGCAGCCAAGATCCCCCTCCTAGCGGAAGCTCCTACGAGCAGTACTTC. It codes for CASSQDPPPSGSSYEQYF.

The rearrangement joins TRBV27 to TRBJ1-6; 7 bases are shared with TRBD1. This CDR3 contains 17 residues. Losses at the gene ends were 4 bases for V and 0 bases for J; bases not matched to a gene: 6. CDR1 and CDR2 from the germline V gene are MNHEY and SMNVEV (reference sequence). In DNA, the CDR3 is TGTGCCAGCAGTTCCCGGGACAGAAGCTCCTATAATTCACCCCTCCACTTT. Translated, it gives CASSSRDRSSYNSPLHF.

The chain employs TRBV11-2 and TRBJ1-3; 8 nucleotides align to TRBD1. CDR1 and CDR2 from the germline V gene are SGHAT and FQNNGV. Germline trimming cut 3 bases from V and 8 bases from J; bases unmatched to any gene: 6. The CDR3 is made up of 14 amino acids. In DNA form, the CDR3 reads TGTGCCAGCAGCTTGGGGACAGGTGGCCACACCATATATTTT. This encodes CASSLGTGGHTIYF.

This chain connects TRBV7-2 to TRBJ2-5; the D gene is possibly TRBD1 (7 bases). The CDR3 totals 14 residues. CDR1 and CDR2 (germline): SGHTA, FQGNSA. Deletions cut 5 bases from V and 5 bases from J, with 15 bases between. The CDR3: CASSHRTGGETQYF. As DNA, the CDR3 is TGTGCCAGCAGCCACAGGACAGGAGGGGAGACCCAGTACTTC. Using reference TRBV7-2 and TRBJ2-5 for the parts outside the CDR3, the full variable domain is GAGVSQSPSNKVTEKGKDVELRCDPISGHTALYWYRQSLGQGLEFLIYFQGNSAPDKSGLPSDRFSAERTGGSVSTLTIQRTQQEDSAVYLCASSHRTGGETQYFGPGTRLLVL.

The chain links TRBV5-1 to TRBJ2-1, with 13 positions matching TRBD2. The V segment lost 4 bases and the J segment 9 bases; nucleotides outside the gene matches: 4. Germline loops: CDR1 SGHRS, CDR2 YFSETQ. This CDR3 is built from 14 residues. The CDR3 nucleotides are TGCGCCAGCAGCAAGACTAGCGGGGGGTTTGAGCAGTTCTTC. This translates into CASSKTSGGFEQFF.